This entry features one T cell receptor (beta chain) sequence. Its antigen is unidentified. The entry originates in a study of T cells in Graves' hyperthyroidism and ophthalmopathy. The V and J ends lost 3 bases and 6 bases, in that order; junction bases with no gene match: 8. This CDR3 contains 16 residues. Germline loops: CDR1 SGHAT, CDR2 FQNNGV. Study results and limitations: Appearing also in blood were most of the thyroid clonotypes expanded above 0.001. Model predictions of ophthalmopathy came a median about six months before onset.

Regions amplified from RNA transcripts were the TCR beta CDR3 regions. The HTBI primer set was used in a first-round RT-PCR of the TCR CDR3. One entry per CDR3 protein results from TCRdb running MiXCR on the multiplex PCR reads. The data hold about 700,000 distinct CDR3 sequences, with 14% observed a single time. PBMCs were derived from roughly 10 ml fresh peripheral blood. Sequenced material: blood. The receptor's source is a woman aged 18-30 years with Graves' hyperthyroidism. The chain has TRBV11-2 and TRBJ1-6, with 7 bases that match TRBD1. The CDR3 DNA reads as TGTGCCAGCAGCTTCGGGACAGCAAGAAGTAATTCACCCCTCCACTTT. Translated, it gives CASSFGTARSNSPLHF.